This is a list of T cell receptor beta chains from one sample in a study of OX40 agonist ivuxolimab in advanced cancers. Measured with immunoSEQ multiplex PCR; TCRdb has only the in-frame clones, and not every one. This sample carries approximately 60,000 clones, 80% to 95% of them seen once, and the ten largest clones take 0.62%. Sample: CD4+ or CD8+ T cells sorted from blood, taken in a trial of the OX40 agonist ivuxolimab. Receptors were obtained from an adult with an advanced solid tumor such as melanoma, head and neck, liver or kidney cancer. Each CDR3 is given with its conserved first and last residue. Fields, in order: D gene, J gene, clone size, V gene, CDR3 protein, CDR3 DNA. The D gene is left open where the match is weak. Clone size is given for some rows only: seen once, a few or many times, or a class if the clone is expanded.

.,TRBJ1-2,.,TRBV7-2,CASSLAARMGLDYTF,TGTGCCAGCAGCTTAGCCGCCCGTATGGGCCTCGACTACACCTTC
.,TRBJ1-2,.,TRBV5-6,CASTRFTALYGYTF,TGTGCCAGCACCCGATTCACAGCGTTGTATGGCTACACCTTC
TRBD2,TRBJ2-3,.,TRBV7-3,CASSLPGSGSDTQYF,TGTGCCAGCAGCTTACCGGGTAGCGGGAGTGATACGCAGTATTTT
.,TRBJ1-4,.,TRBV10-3,CAIGAADEKLFF,TGTGCCATCGGGGCAGCGGATGAAAAACTGTTTTTT
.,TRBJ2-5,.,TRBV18,CASSPTDMAETQYF,TGTGCCAGCTCACCAACGGACATGGCCGAGACCCAGTACTTC
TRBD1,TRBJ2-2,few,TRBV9,CASRPDRGQTGELFF,TGTGCCAGCAGACCCGACAGGGGGCAAACCGGGGAGCTGTTTTTT
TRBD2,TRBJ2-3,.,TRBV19,CASGASGGTDTQYF,TGTGCCAGTGGGGCTAGCGGGGGCACAGATACGCAGTATTTT
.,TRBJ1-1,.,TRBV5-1,CASSFTTGLDTEAFF,TGCGCCAGCAGCTTCACCACAGGGTTGGACACTGAAGCTTTCTTT
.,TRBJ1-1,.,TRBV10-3,CAISIGGDAEAFF,TGTGCCATCTCGATCGGGGGGGACGCTGAAGCTTTCTTT
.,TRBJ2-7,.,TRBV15,CATSPTGTGSDEQYF,TGTGCCACCAGTCCCACCGGGACCGGTTCCGACGAGCAGTACTTC
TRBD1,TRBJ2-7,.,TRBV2,CASRKQGMMRDEQYF,TGTGCCAGCAGAAAACAGGGGATGATGAGGGACGAGCAGTACTTC
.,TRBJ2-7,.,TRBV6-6,CASEDRGATYEQYF,TGTGCCAGCGAGGACCGGGGGGCAACGTACGAGCAGTACTTC
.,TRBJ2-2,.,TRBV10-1,CASRAGTGELFF,TGCGCCAGCAGGGCGGGCACCGGGGAGCTGTTTTTT
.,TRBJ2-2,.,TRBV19,CASSRAVYTGELFF,TGTGCCAGTAGTAGGGCCGTCTACACCGGGGAGCTGTTTTTT
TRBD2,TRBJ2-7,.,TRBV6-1,CASRVTSGGSYEQYF,TGTGCCAGCAGGGTTACTAGCGGGGGATCCTACGAGCAGTACTTC
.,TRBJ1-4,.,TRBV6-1,CASSADSWIATNEKLFF,TGTGCCAGCAGTGCCGACAGTTGGATTGCAACTAATGAAAAACTGTTTTTT
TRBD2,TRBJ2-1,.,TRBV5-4,CASSRPTSGARNYNEQFF,TGTGCCAGCAGCCGGCCGACTAGCGGGGCTAGAAACTACAATGAGCAGTTCTTC
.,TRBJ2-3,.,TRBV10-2,CASSESFRGTDTQYF,TGCGCCAGCAGTGAGTCTTTCAGGGGAACAGATACGCAGTATTTT
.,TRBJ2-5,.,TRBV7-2,CASSLKGETQYF,TGTGCCAGCAGCTTAAAGGGAGAGACCCAGTACTTC
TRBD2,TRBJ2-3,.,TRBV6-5,CASSYLSGGPTDTQYF,TGTGCCAGCAGTTATCTTAGCGGGGGACCCACAGATACGCAGTATTTT
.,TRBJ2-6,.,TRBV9,CASSVEGRAGANVLTF,TGTGCCAGCAGCGTAGAGGGCAGGGCTGGGGCCAACGTCCTGACTTTC
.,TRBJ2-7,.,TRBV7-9,CASSPGQGLVKYF,TGTGCCAGCAGCCCAGGACAGGGACTAGTAAAGTACTTC
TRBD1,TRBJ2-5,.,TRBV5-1,CASSLGDRGRETQYF,TGCGCCAGCAGCTTAGGGGACAGGGGGCGGGAGACCCAGTACTTC
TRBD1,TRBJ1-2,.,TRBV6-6,CASSVGGQGGYTF,TGTGCCAGCAGCGTGGGGGGACAGGGTGGCTACACCTTC
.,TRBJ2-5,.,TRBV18,CASGTANQETQYF,TGTGCCAGCGGGACGGCAAACCAAGAGACCCAGTACTTC
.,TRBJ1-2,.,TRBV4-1,CASSQAYGYTF,TGCGCCAGCAGCCAAGCCTATGGCTACACCTTC
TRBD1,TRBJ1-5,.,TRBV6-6,CASSWTGNQPQHF,TGTGCCAGCAGCTGGACAGGGAATCAGCCCCAGCATTTT
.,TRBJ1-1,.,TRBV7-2,CASSSTWASMNTEAFF,TGTGCCAGCAGCTCGACCTGGGCCAGTATGAACACTGAAGCTTTCTTT
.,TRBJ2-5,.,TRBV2,CASGEQETQYF,TGTGCCAGCGGCGAACAAGAGACCCAGTACTTC
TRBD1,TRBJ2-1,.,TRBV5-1,CASSLVGQASYNEQFF,TGCGCCAGCAGCTTGGTGGGACAGGCCTCCTACAATGAGCAGTTCTTC
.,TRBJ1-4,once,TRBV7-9,CASSLGAGQGTNEKLFF,TGTGCCAGCAGCCTCGGGGCAGGTCAGGGAACTAATGAAAAACTGTTTTTT
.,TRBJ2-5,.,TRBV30,CAWSGAGRETQYF,TGTGCCTGGAGCGGTGCAGGGCGTGAGACCCAGTACTTC
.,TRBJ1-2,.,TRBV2,CASSGQGNSGYTF,TGTGCCAGCAGCGGTCAAGGGAACAGTGGCTACACCTTC
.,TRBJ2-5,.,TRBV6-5,CASSYGGGGLGETQYF,TGTGCCAGCAGTTACGGCGGAGGAGGATTGGGGGAGACCCAGTACTTC
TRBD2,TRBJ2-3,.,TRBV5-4,CASSYPSGGATDTQYF,TGTGCCAGCAGCTATCCTAGCGGGGGGGCCACAGATACGCAGTATTTT